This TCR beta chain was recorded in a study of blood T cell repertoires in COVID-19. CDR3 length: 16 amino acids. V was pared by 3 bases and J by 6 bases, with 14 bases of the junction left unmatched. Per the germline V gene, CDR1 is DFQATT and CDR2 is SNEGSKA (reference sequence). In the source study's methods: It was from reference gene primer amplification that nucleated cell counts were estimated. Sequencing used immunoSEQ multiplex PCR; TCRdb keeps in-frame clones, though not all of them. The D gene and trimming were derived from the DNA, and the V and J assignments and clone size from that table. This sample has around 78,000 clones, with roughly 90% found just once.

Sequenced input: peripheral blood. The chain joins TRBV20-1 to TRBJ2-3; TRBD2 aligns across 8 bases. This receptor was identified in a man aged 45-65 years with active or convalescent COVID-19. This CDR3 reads CSASPFLAGGGDTQYF. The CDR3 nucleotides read TGCAGTGCTAGTCCCTTTTTGGCGGGGGGAGGGGATACGCAGTATTTT.